This TCR beta chain is drawn from a study of T cells in Graves' hyperthyroidism and ophthalmopathy. Ten or more counts support this clonotype. The antigen is undetermined. The source material, RNA transcripts, was used to amplify TCR beta CDR3 regions. The HTBI set primed first-round TCR CDR3 RT-PCR. In TCRdb, the multiplex PCR reads were re-called with MiXCR into one record per CDR3 protein. The sample contains 250,000 to 300,000 distinct CDR3 sequences, more than 10% of which appear only once. The V segment lost 5 bases and the J segment 5 bases; nucleotides outside the gene matches: 10. Germline CDR1 reads MDHEN; CDR2 reads SYDVKM. This CDR3 comprises 15 residues. Study conclusions and caveats: In the blood, most expanded thyroid clonotypes above 0.001 appeared as well.

The clonotype was recovered from a woman in her twenties or thirties with Graves' hyperthyroidism that later progressed to Graves' ophthalmopathy. This sequence joins TRBV28 and TRBJ2-3, with 7 bases identical to TRBD2. The source material was blood. The CDR3 DNA sequence: TGTGCCAGCAGTCCTAAACTAGCGTCGGAAGATACGCAGTATTTT. Translating it yields CASSPKLASEDTQYF.